A single T cell receptor beta chain is shown here with its context. As yet, its antigen is unknown. TCRdb re-analysed the reads in MiXCR, keeping a single row per CDR3 protein. The sample has about 63,000 distinct CDR3 sequences, over 20% seen once; the top ten hold about 2.5%. The source of the sample is a study of lung T cells in sarcoidosis with Löfgren's syndrome. Across the whole study: Repertoire analyses centered on Löfgren's syndrome patients. Study-level points and caveats: Multiple Löfgren's syndrome patients reportedly shared TRAV12-1 and TRBV2 CDR3 motifs, suggesting public CD4+ TCRs.

Germline values: CDR1 SEHNR, CDR2 FQNEAQ (reference sequence). The CDR3 extends over 13 amino acids. Trimming pared 5 bases from V and 8 bases from J, leaving 15 bases between. The receptor's source is a human donor with sarcoidosis (Löfgren's syndrome or another form), or a control subject (not recorded which). The sequenced sample consisted of CD4+ T cells from PBMCs. The chain is built from TRBV7-9 and TRBJ1-2; no clear D. The CDR3 DNA reads as TGTGCCAGCAGCCCCCGGCCCACGGAGGGCTACACCTTC. Protein sequence: CASSPRPTEGYTF.